This T cell receptor (beta chain) emerged from a study of HIV-infected patients and healthy controls (dated by TCRdb to about 2014). Library preparation employed 5' RACE. Sequencing was carried out with an Illumina MiSeq. In-frame beta chains were kept once TCRdb had trimmed the public reads at Q25 with fastp and called clones with MiXCR. Rows are combined by CDR3 protein, so each entry shows the most common genes and DNA. Here the sample has about 64,000 distinct CDR3 sequences; over 15% occur a single time. Of the sample, 1.4% falls within the top ten clones. Of note for this clonotype: This receptor's antigen is unknown. It has no much larger one-base neighbor in the sample; base qualities were not kept.

The CDR3 contains 18 residues, cysteine and phenylalanine counted. Only CDR3 DNA is held: 54 bases, read in frame from base 1. Germline trimming: 1 base from V, 5 bases from J; junction bases outside gene matches: 9. The germline V gene specifies LGHNA as CDR1 and YNFKEQ as CDR2. The receptor chain draws on TRBV4-2 and TRBJ2-3; 13 central nucleotides agree with TRBD2. This clonotype was sampled from a human donor in good health. Sample: CD4+ T cells from blood. The CDR3 reads as follows: CASSQVGRGTSGKDTQYF. The nucleotides read TGTGCCAGCAGCCAAGTGGGTCGCGGGACTAGCGGGAAAGATACGCAGTATTTT.